The 10 T cell receptor beta chains listed next were all sequenced from one sample in a study of human CD8 memory T cell subsets. TCR beta libraries were made by UMI-labeled 5' RACE. For each CDR3 protein, TCRdb gives one entry from its re-call of the 5' RACE reads, without DNA. Its clone listing holds more than 10,000 distinct CDR3 sequences. The sample comprised CD8+ T cells from PBMCs. The receptors derive from a human donor in good health.

The chain uses TRBV11-2 and TRBJ2-3; there is no DNA to check the TCRdb D call of TRBD2. The V gene's germline CDR1 is SGHAT and CDR2 FQNNGV. This CDR3 is built from 16 residues. CDR3 loop: CASSLLLAGTVDTQYF. The whole variable domain, remainder taken from reference TRBV11-2 and TRBJ2-3, is EAGVAQSPRYKIIEKRQSVAFWCNPISGHATLYWYQQILGQGPKLLIQFQNNGVVDDSQLPKDRFSAERLKGVDSTLKIQPAKLEDSAVYLCASSLLLAGTVDTQYFGPGTRLTVL.

Considering frequency, this clonotype is large. The chain couples TRBV29-1 to TRBJ2-7; absent DNA, TCRdb's TRBD1 call cannot be checked. In germline, CDR1 is SQVTM, CDR2 ANQGSEA. The CDR3 sequence is 16 residues long. CDR3: CSVETPGGGLNYEQYF.

The chain couples TRBV13 to TRBJ2-1; without DNA, the TCRdb call of TRBD1 cannot be checked. The germline V gene encodes CDR1 PRHDT and CDR2 FYEKMQ (reference sequence). There are 15 residues in the CDR3. The CDR3 reads CASSPRQGLGDEQFF. Looking up the rest from reference TRBV13 and TRBJ2-1 gives the full variable domain: AAGVIQSPRHLIKEKRETATLKCYPIPRHDTVYWYQQGPGQDPQFLISFYEKMQSDKGSIPDRFSAQQFSDYHSELNMSSLELGDSALYFCASSPRQGLGDEQFFGPGTRLTVL.

The V call is TRBV19, the J call TRBJ2-2; the D call from TCRdb, TRBD1, cannot be confirmed without DNA. Germline lookup yields CDR1 LNHDA and CDR2 SQIVND (reference sequence). This CDR3 comprises 16 residues. The CDR3 loop reads CASGFPDAPDTGELFF.

V and J are TRBV20-1 and TRBJ1-5; as DNA is missing, the TRBD1 call by TCRdb cannot be tested. The CDR3 is 17 residues long. From germline, CDR1 is DFQATT and CDR2 SNEGSKA (reference sequence). CDR3 region: CSARDPDREGSNQPQHF.

This clonotype is labeled medium-sized based on frequency. The chain combines TRBV7-8 with TRBJ2-3; the TCRdb D gene call, TRBD1, has no DNA to confirm it. CDR1 and CDR2 from the germline V gene are SGHVS and FQNEAQ. The CDR3 spans 16 residues. The CDR3 region is CASSLSPGGGTDTQYF.

The chain carries TRBV7-9 and TRBJ2-1; TCRdb calls TRBD1, which cannot be checked without DNA. Germline CDR1 SEHNR, CDR2 FQNEAQ (reference sequence). The CDR3 loop spans 13 amino acids. The CDR3 loop reads CANSWGDSPVQFF.

This chain links TRBV6-2 or TRBV6-3 with TRBJ2-7. The CDR3 totals 14 residues. Germline assignment: CDR1 MNHEY and CDR2 SVGEGT. Here the CDR3 reads CASSYYGVSYEQYF.

The J gene is TRBJ1-1, the V gene TRBV6-5; the TCRdb call, TRBD1, lacks DNA for checking. CDR3 length equals 13 residues. CDR1 and CDR2 (germline): MNHEY, SVGAGI. This chain's CDR3 is CASSDRGQVEAFF.

The chain employs TRBV6-5 and TRBJ2-7; without DNA, the TCRdb call of TRBD1 cannot be checked. The CDR3 is 15 amino acids. CDR1 is MNHEY and CDR2 is SVGAGI in the germline V gene. The CDR3 region is CASSPLDREIYEQYF.